This T cell receptor beta chain was profiled in a study of technical replicates of blood from several donors. Data came from immunoSEQ multiplex PCR; TCRdb stores just in-frame clones and leaves some out. The sample holds roughly 93,000 clones, approximately 95% seen once. The J segment lost 1 base and the V segment lost 9 bases, leaving 7 bases of the junction unmatched. Germline CDR1 MNHNY, CDR2 SVGAGI (reference sequence). The length of the CDR3 is 14 residues. The sample consisted of T cells isolated from PBMCs. This sequence originates from a human donor in good health. The rearrangement uses TRBV6-6 and TRBJ2-7, with TRBD2 matching 9 bases. The CDR3 loop is CASSYSGGSYEQYF. DNA for the CDR3: TGTGCCAGTTCGTATAGCGGGGGTTCCTACGAGCAGTACTTC.